A selection of T cell receptor beta chains follows, all from one sample in a study of neurological immune-mediated disorders. TCRdb processed the 5' RACE reads anew with MiXCR; each CDR3 protein has one entry. The table has 45,000 or so distinct CDR3 sequences, 2.5% to 3.5% seen once. The sample was PBMCs. The receptors shown here come from a woman aged 45 to 65 with multiple sclerosis. The CDR3 runs from the conserved cysteine through the conserved F or W. The D gene is left open where the match is weak. Rows give clone size only sometimes, using once, few, many, or a class for an expanded clone.

size | J | V | D | DNA | CDR3
. | TRBJ2-6 | TRBV12-3/TRBV12-4 | . | TGTGCCAGCACCACCCCCGGCTCTGGGAACAACGTCCTGACTTTC | CASTTPGSGNNVLTF
many | TRBJ2-2 | TRBV7-9 | . | TGTGCCAGCAGCAGTACAAGGACAGCAAACACCGGGGAGCTGTTTTTT | CASSSTRTANTGELFF
many | TRBJ2-6 | TRBV28 | . | TGTGCCAGCAGCCCGGGGTCTGGGGACTCTGGGGCCAACGTCCTGACTTTC | CASSPGSGDSGANVLTF
many | TRBJ1-2 | TRBV20-1 | . | TGCAGCGCAATCTCGACAGGCACCTATGGCTACACCTTC | CSAISTGTYGYTF
many | TRBJ2-2 | TRBV7-2 | TRBD2 | TGTGCCAGCAGCCTACTAGCGGGATTGAACACCGGGGAGCTGTTTTTT | CASSLLAGLNTGELFF
many | TRBJ2-6 | TRBV14 | . | TGTGCCAGCAGCCACTTCCTGGCCTCTGGGGCCAACGTCCTGACTTTC | CASSHFLASGANVLTF
many | TRBJ1-5 | TRBV5-6 | . | TGTGCCAGCAGCCGGACAGATAGCAATCAGCCCCAGCATTTT | CASSRTDSNQPQHF
. | TRBJ1-3 | TRBV5-1 | . | TGCGCCAGCAGCTTGGATACCCCTGGAAACACCATATATTTT | CASSLDTPGNTIYF
. | TRBJ2-1 | TRBV2 | TRBD2 | TGTGCCAGCAGTGAGAGGACTAGCGGCAATGAGAAGTTCTTC | CASSERTSGNEKFF
many | TRBJ2-5 | TRBV20-1 | TRBD2 | TGCAGTGCTAGAGATCTAGCGGGGGCAATCCAAGAGACCCAGTACTTC | CSARDLAGAIQETQYF
many | TRBJ1-2 | TRBV7-2 | . | TGTGCCAGCAGCTTAGCGCGTGGGGTTTCGAGCTATGGCTACACCTTC | CASSLARGVSSYGYTF
many | TRBJ2-7 | TRBV7-2 | . | TGTGCCAGCAAAGAGGGAGTCGAGCAGTACTTC | CASKEGVEQYF
many | TRBJ1-2 | TRBV5-1 | . | TGCGCCAGCAGCTTGGAAGCAGGTCCCTATGGCTACACCTTC | CASSLEAGPYGYTF
. | TRBJ2-3 | TRBV7-9 | TRBD1 | TGTGCCAGCAGCCATTCAAGGGGGCCAGCCACAGATACGCAGTATTTT | CASSHSRGPATDTQYF
many | TRBJ2-5 | TRBV13 | . | TGTGCCAGCAGCTTAGAGAGGGAGACCCAGTACTTC | CASSLERETQYF
many | TRBJ2-3 | TRBV27 | . | TGTGCCAGCACCAACAGGAACACAGATACGCAGTATTTT | CASTNRNTDTQYF
many | TRBJ2-3 | TRBV20-1 | . | TGCAGTGCTAGTAACCGGGGGTCGGGCACAGATACGCAGTATTTT | CSASNRGSGTDTQYF
many | TRBJ2-2 | TRBV9 | . | TGTGCCAGCAGCGTAGGGGTAGCGAACACCGGGGAGCTGTTTTTT | CASSVGVANTGELFF
many | TRBJ2-7 | TRBV12-3/TRBV12-4 | TRBD1 | TGTGCCAGCAGTTTGAGCGCCGGGACAGGGACCTACGAGCAGTACTTC | CASSLSAGTGTYEQYF
many | TRBJ2-6 | TRBV20-1 | . | TGCAGTGCTAGAGATGCTAACTCTGGGGCCAACGTCCTGACTTTC | CSARDANSGANVLTF
many | TRBJ1-5 | TRBV12-3/TRBV12-4 | . | TGTGCCAGCAGTCCAAATAGCAATCAGCCCCAGCATTTT | CASSPNSNQPQHF
many | TRBJ2-3 | TRBV20-1 | TRBD2 | TGCAGTGCTAGAGCTATACCCGCTATACGAGCGGGAGTGGCCCCTAGCACAGATACGCAGTATTTT | CSARAIPAIRAGVAPSTDTQYF
many | TRBJ1-4 | TRBV6-2/TRBV6-3 | . | TGTGCCAGCAGACGGTCCCATAATGAAAAACTGTTTTTT | CASRRSHNEKLFF
many | TRBJ2-3 | TRBV5-1 | TRBD1 | TGCGCCAGCGGTTGGGGGACAGGACGCACAGATACGCAGTATTTT | CASGWGTGRTDTQYF
many | TRBJ2-3 | TRBV5-1 | . | TGCGCCAGCAGCTACCGGGGGACGGCTAGCACAGATACGCAGTATTTT | CASSYRGTASTDTQYF
many | TRBJ2-1 | TRBV5-1 | TRBD2 | TGCGCCAGCAGCCCGTTAGCGGGGTCCTACAATGAGCAGTTCTTC | CASSPLAGSYNEQFF
many | TRBJ2-1 | TRBV15 | TRBD2 | TGTGCCACCAGCAAGACCGGGACTAGCGGGAGAGGTGAGCAGTTCTTC | CATSKTGTSGRGEQFF
many | TRBJ2-1 | TRBV20-1 | TRBD1 | TGCAGTGCTAGATCGGGACAGGGGGCAAATGAGCAGTTCTTC | CSARSGQGANEQFF
many | TRBJ1-1 | TRBV9 | TRBD1 | TGTGCCAGCAGCGTTGCGGGACAGGGGGCAGGTAACACTGAAGCTTTCTTT | CASSVAGQGAGNTEAFF
many | TRBJ2-1 | TRBV3-1 | . | TGTGCCAGCAGCCAAGGCATTGTAGGGTCCTACAATGAGCAGTTCTTC | CASSQGIVGSYNEQFF